The 14 T cell receptor beta chains given below trace back to one sample, sequenced in a study of brain T cells in children with intractable seizures. Time point indicated: blood from clinic visit 5 months post-surgery; TSC patient then seizure free. The table came from immunoSEQ multiplex PCR; TCRdb's copy has only in-frame clones and leaves some out. Of 340,000 or so clones in the sample, roughly 93% were seen once. Sequenced here: peripheral blood, sampled around 5 months after surgery. Receptors originate from a boy less than two years old with tuberous sclerosis and intractable seizures.

The rearrangement uses TRBV4-1 and TRBJ2-3, with 8 bases lining up with TRBD2. Germline-derived CDR1 and CDR2 are MGHRA and YSYEKL. This CDR3 is 15 amino acids long. The V gene end was trimmed by 4 bases and the J gene end by 5 bases; junction bases not matched to a gene: 8. The CDR3 DNA sequence: TGCGCCAGCAGCCCCGCGGGAGGTACGCTAGATACGCAGTATTTT. As protein: CASSPAGGTLDTQYF.

This sequence joins TRBV4-1 and TRBJ1-5; D remains unclear. The CDR3 runs to 16 residues. CDR1 is MGHRA and CDR2 is YSYEKL in the germline V gene. Trimming pared 0 bases from V and 5 bases from J, leaving 14 bases between. The CDR3 region has the DNA TGCGCCAGCAGCCAAGAAGGCGTTTCAAGCCATCAGCCCCAGCATTTT. Translating it yields CASSQEGVSSHQPQHF.

This clone was recorded once. The J gene is TRBJ2-1, the V gene TRBV5-1, with D unresolved. The CDR3 is 15 residues long. Between the trimmed V and J ends, which lost 0 bases and 0 bases, there was a span of 7 bases. From germline, CDR1 is SGHRS and CDR2 YFSETQ. CDR3 nucleotides: TGCGCCAGCAGCTTGGGGATGAGCTCCTACAATGAGCAGTTCTTC. Its translation: CASSLGMSSYNEQFF.

The gene calls are TRBV9 and TRBJ2-5; 8 bases align to TRBD1. This CDR3 region has 14 residues. The V gene's germline CDR1 is SGDLS and CDR2 YYNGEE. V was clipped by 2 bases and J by 1 base; unmatched bases: 1. CDR3 nucleotide sequence: TGTGCCAGCAGCGTTGGGACAGGCCAAGAGACCCAGTACTTC. Its translation is CASSVGTGQETQYF.

The genes are TRBV10-3 and TRBJ2-7, with 8 bases identical to TRBD2. CDR3 size: 13 residues. The V segment lost 8 bases and the J segment 3 bases; nucleotides outside the gene matches: 6. Per germline, CDR1 ENHRY and CDR2 SYGVKD. CDR3 sequence (DNA): TGTGCCATCTGGCGGGGGGACAACTACGAGCAGTACTTC. Its translation: CAIWRGDNYEQYF.

This clone was seen only once. V usage is TRBV7-2 and J usage is TRBJ1-2, with D perhaps TRBD1 (5 bases). The CDR3 length is 14 residues. Deletions cut 1 base from V and 7 bases from J, with 13 bases between. Germline loops: CDR1 SGHTA, CDR2 FQGNSA. The CDR3 here is CASSLGGLYSGYTF. In nucleotides, the CDR3 is TGTGCCAGCAGCTTAGGGGGACTTTACTCTGGCTACACCTTC.

A single count supports this clone. The chain links TRBV5-1 to TRBJ1-1, with D tentatively TRBD1 (5 bases). CDR3 length: 13 amino acids. Germline V CDR1 and CDR2: SGHRS, YFSETQ. The germline V and J ends were trimmed by 4 bases and 5 bases, with 12 bases remaining between them. CDR3 in DNA: TGCGCCAGCAGCCCTCAGGGTGGGACTGAAGCTTTCTTT. Protein sequence: CASSPQGGTEAFF.

The chain carries TRBV24-1 and TRBJ2-1, with no clear D. The V end lost 5 bases, the J end lost 3 bases, and 7 bases lay between the germline ends. Germline V CDR1 and CDR2: KGHDR, SFDVKD. This CDR3 comprises 13 residues. The CDR3 sequence: CATSGTDYNEQFF. Here the CDR3 DNA reads TGTGCCACCAGTGGGACGGACTACAATGAGCAGTTCTTC.

The rearrangement uses TRBV6-5 and TRBJ1-4; the D gene is possibly TRBD1 (5 bases). V was pared by 6 bases and J by 6 bases, with 11 bases between. The V gene's germline CDR1 is MNHEY and CDR2 SVGAGI. The CDR3 has 13 amino acids. The CDR3: CASSEGFHEKLFF. The CDR3 nucleotides read TGTGCCAGCAGCGAGGGGTTCCATGAAAAACTGTTTTTT.

The chain has TRBV3-1 (or the pseudogene TRBV3-2) and TRBJ2-5, with TRBD2 matching over 9 bases. The CDR3 has 15 residues. Germline CDR1 and CDR2: LGHDT and YNNKEL (reference sequence). Trimming at V came to 4 bases and at J to 3 bases, leaving 6 bases not matched to a gene. The CDR3: CASSRRGGGKETQYF. CDR3 nucleotides: TGTGCCAGCAGCCGCCGCGGGGGGGGAAAAGAGACCCAGTACTTC.

This chain's CDR3 is CASSLASGGGSYNEQFF. Written as DNA, the CDR3 is TGTGCCAGCAGCTTAGCTTCCGGGGGAGGCTCCTACAATGAGCAGTTCTTC. The rearrangement uses TRBV7-6 and TRBJ2-1; TRBD2 is a possible D gene (6 bases). The CDR3 consists of 17 residues. The V gene's germline CDR1 is SGHVS and CDR2 FNYEAQ. V gave up 0 bases and J gave up 0 bases, with 12 bases separating them.

The chain recombines TRBV2 with TRBJ2-7; possibly TRBD1 or TRBD2 for D (5 bases each). Germline assignment: CDR1 SNHLY and CDR2 FYNNEI. The CDR3 consists of 17 residues. Trimming took off 3 bases at V and 3 bases at J, with 21 bases between the two ends. The CDR3 DNA reads as TGTGCCAGCAGTGAGGACCTGTTAAAGGGACCCGGCTACGAGCAGTACTTC. The encoded protein is CASSEDLLKGPGYEQYF.

The chain recombines TRBV5-1 with TRBJ1-1; D remains unclear. The V and J ends lost 0 bases and 1 base respectively, with 7 bases between them. The CDR3 consists of 14 residues. Germline lookup yields CDR1 SGHRS and CDR2 YFSETQ. The CDR3: CASSLDIGNTEAFF. The CDR3 bases are TGCGCCAGCAGCTTGGATATAGGGAACACTGAAGCTTTCTTT.

V gene TRBV11-2 combines with J gene TRBJ2-6; D not certain. The CDR3 sequence is 15 residues long. Looked up from germline, CDR1 is SGHAT and CDR2 is FQNNGV. Trimming left V 1 base short and J 4 bases short, with 8 bases between. CDR3 in DNA: TGTGCCAGCAGCTTAGGAACGGCCGGGGCCAACGTCCTGACTTTC. It codes for CASSLGTAGANVLTF.